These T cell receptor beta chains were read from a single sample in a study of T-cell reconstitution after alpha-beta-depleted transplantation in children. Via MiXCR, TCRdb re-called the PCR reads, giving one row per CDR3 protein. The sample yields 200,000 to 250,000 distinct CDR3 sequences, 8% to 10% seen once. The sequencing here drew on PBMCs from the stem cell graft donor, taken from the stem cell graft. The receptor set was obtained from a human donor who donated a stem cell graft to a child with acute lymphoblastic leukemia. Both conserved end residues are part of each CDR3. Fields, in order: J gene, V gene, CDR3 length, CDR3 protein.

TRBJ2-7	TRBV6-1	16	CASSSDPGPWTGEQYF
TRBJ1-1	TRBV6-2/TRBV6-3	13	CASSYPQRTEAFF
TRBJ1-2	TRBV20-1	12	CSASGGGYGYTF
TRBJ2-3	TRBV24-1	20	CATSAGPGRGLVISTDTQYF
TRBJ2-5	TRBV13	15	CASSPTSGGDETQYF
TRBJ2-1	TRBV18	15	CASSRFGTGKNEQFF
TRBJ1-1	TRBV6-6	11	CASRIQAEAFF
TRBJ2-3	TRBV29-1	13	CSVGTLVSDTQYF
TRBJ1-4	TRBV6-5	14	CASSYGTGGEKLFF
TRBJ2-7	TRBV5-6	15	CASSSVDRGPNEQYF
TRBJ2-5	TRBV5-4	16	CASSFPDRGEGETQYF
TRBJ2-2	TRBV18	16	CASSPPAGPNTGELFF
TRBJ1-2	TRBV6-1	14	CASSADRGFYGYTF
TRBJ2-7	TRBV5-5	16	CASSLAGTGGYYEQYF
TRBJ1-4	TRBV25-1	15	CASSARQGAGEKLFF
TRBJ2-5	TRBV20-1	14	CSINKGRDQETQYF
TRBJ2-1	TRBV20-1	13	CSARGSGVDEQFF
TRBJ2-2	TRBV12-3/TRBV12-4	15	CASSFRDRGPGELFF
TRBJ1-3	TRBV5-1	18	CASSLKVGQAISGNTIYF
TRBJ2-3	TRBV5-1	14	CASCSGTSTDTQYF
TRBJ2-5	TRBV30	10	CAWSKETQYF
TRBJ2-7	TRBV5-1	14	CASSLGPLANEQYF
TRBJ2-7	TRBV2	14	CASSDLVGGVEQYF
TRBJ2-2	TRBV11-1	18	CASSLALLRGAYTGELFF
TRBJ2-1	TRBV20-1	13	CSASPRTYNEQFF
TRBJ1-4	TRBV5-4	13	CASSLQNEGELFF
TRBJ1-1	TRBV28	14	CATRQGSGNTEAFF
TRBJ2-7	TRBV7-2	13	CASSLSSLYEQYF
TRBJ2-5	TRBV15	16	CATSRPEARGSETQYF
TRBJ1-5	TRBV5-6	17	CASSLNRGAKSNQPQHF
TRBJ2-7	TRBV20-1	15	CSATPRGRIPYEQYF
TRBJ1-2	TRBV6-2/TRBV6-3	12	CASSATVLSYTF
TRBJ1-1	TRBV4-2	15	CASSQKRSGDTEAFF
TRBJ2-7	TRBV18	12	CASSSTDYEQYF
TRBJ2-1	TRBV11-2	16	CASSLDTGGAGNEQFF
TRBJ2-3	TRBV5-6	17	CASSSLAGGFMTDTQYF
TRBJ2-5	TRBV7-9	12	CASSWGAETQYF
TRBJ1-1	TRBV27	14	CASSRQVLNTEAFF
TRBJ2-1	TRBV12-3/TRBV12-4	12	CASSRKGFEQFF
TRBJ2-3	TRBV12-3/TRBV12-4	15	CASSSGSYSTDTQYF
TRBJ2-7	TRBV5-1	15	CASSGDRGAPREQYF
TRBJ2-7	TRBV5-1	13	CASSLTGIDEQYF
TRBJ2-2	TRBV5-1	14	CATRTGEYTGELFF
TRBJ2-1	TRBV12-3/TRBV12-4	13	CASSLDGGDEQFF
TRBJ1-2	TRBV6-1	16	CASSEGRTGLYYGYTF
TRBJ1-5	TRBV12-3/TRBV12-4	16	CASSYNRDWGNQPQHF
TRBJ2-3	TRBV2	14	CASSEALLGNTQYF
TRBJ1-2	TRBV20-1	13	CSASDPGEGRYTF
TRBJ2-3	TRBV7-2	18	CASSLAEGLRGLTDTQYF
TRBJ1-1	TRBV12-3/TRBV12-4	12	CATRTGGTEAFF
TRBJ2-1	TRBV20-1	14	CSASLGQGNNEQFF
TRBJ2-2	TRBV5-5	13	CASSVSNTGELFF
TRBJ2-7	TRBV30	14	CACQTGTARYEQYF
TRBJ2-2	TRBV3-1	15	CASSPPSPGVGELFF
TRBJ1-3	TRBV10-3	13	CAISEARGNTIYF
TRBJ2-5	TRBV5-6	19	CASSLWAVDRTVSEETQYF
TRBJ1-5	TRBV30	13	CAWSVTGEQPQHF
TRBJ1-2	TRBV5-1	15	CASSTSDRRLYGYTF
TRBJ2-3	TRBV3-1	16	CASSQELAGGSDTQYF
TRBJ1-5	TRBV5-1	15	CASSLDGDSNQPQHF